This T cell receptor (beta chain) was documented in a study of CD8 T cells in ankylosing spondylitis. Quantitative 5'-RACE with molecular barcodes was used to make the TCR beta libraries. In TCRdb, the 5' RACE reads were re-called with MiXCR into one record per CDR3 protein. The table records a few hundred thousand distinct CDR3 sequences, approximately 24% of them present only once. Worth noting for this clonotype: The antigen remains undetermined.

Trimming cost V 2 bases and J 4 bases, with 15 bases left between them. This CDR3 is built from 16 residues. General study points: There was a TCR beta motif, made of several highly homologous variants, that appeared characteristic of ankylosing spondylitis blood. Researchers reportedly found disease-linked clones significantly enriched in matched ankylosing spondylitis synovial fluid.

The chain joins TRBV12-3 or TRBV12-4 to TRBJ2-1; no reliable D call. Material for sequencing was blood, either unsorted or a sorted T cell fraction (not recorded which). The TCR was taken from a male donor with ankylosing spondylitis or in good health (not recorded which). This chain's CDR3 is CASSLSAGTPYNEQFF. The DNA of the CDR3 is TGTGCCAGCAGTTTATCAGCAGGCACCCCTTACAATGAGCAGTTCTTC.